Below, one T cell receptor beta chain is given with its context. This sample is part of a study of blood T cells in healthy people across ages. Together with a sample-barcoded 5' primer, a J-beta primer mix was included in a second PCR lasting about 6 to 11 cycles. TCRdb called the 5' RACE reads again in MiXCR, with one record for every CDR3 protein. The top ten hold 15% of the sample, which has about 650,000 distinct CDR3 sequences, 32% seen once. The germline CDR1 and CDR2 sequences are SGHKS and YYEKEE (reference sequence). The V gene lost 3 bases and the J gene lost 10 bases, with 12 bases spanning the gap. This CDR3 has 12 amino acids.

This sequence joins TRBV5-5 and TRBJ2-3, with no clear D. The TCR sequence derives from an elderly woman in good health. Sequences were obtained from blood. The CDR3 nucleotides read TGTGCCAGCAGCTGGAACGCAGCAGCGCAGTATTTT. Its protein is CASSWNAAAQYF. Full variable domain (rest looked up from reference TRBV5-5 and TRBJ2-3): DAGVTQSPTHLIKTRGQQVTLRCSPISGHKSVSWYQQVLGQGPQFIFQYYEKEERGRGNFPDRFSARQFPNYSSELNVNALLLGDSALYLCASSWNAAAQYFGPGTRLTVL.